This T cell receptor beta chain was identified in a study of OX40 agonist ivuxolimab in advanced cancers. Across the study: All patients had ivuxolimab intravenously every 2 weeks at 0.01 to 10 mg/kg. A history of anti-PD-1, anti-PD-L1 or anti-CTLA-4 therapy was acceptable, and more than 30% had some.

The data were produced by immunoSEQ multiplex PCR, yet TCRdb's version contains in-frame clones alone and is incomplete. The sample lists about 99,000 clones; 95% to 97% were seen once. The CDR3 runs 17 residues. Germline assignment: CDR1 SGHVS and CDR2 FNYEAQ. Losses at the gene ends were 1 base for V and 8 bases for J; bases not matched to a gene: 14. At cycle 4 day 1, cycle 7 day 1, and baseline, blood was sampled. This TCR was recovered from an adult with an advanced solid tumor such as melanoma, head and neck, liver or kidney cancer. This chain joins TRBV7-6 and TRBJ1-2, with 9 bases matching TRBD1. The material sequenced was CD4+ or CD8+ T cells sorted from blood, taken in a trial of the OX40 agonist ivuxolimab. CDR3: CASSLEQGATPITGYTF. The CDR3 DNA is TGTGCCAGCAGCTTAGAACAGGGGGCGACGCCTATCACGGGCTACACCTTC.